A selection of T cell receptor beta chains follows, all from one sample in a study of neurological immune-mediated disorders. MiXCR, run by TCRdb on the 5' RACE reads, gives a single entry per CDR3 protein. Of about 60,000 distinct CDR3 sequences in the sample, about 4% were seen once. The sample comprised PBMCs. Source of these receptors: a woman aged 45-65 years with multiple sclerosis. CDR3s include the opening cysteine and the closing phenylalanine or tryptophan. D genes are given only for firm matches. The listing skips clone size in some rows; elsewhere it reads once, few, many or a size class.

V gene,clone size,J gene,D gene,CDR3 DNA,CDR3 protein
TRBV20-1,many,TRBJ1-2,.,TGCAGTGCTAGAGGCGCTGAAGGGGTTGGCTACACCTTC,CSARGAEGVGYTF
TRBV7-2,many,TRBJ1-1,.,TGTGCCAGCAGCTTATCCCTGAACACTGAAGCTTTCTTT,CASSLSLNTEAFF
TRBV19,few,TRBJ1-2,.,TGTGCCAGTAGTATTTCTCGGACAGTCAACTATGGCTACACCTTC,CASSISRTVNYGYTF
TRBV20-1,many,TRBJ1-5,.,TGCAGTGCTAGACGGGCCGTTGGGAATCAGCCCCAGCATTTT,CSARRAVGNQPQHF
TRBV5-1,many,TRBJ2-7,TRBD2,TGCGCCAGCAGCCCATTTACTAGCGGGGTATCCTACGAGCAGTACTTC,CASSPFTSGVSYEQYF
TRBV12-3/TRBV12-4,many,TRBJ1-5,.,TGTGCCAGCGGGGTGGGGTCTTCTTTCCCCAATCAGCCCCAGCATTTT,CASGVGSSFPNQPQHF
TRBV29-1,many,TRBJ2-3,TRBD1,TGCAGCGCGCGATTCACAGGGGGAGATACGCAGTATTTT,CSARFTGGDTQYF
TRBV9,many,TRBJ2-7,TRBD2,TGTGCCAGCAGCCCCCTAGCGGGAGGGCCCGAGCAGTACTTC,CASSPLAGGPEQYF
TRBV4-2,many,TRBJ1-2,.,TGTGCCAGCAGCCAAGAGGGTGGCTACACCTTC,CASSQEGGYTF
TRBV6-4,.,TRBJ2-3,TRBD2,TGTGCCAGCAGTGACTCAGCGGGAGGGACAACAGATACGCAGTATTTT,CASSDSAGGTTDTQYF
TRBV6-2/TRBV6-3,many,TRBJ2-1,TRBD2,TGTGCCAGCAGTTACGGCTGGCTAGCGGGAGGGGGTGAGCAGTTCTTC,CASSYGWLAGGGEQFF
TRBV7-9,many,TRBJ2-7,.,TGTGCCAGCAGCTATGAGGGCTACGAGCAGTACTTC,CASSYEGYEQYF
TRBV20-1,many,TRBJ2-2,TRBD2,TGCAGTGCTAGAGATTGGGCGGGAGTGGGCACCGGGGAGCTGTTTTTT,CSARDWAGVGTGELFF
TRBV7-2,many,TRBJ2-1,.,TGTGCCAGCAGCGTTAGCGGATCCTACAATGAGCAGTTCTTC,CASSVSGSYNEQFF
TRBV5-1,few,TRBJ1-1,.,TGCGCCAGCAGCTGGGACGAATGGGGCGCTGAAGCTTTCTTT,CASSWDEWGAEAFF
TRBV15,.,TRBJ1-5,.,TGTGCCACCGGCCGGGGGGATCAGCCCCAGAATTTT,CATGRGDQPQNF
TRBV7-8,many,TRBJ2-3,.,TGTGCCAGCAGCTTGCGGGGCTCAGATACGCAGTATTTT,CASSLRGSDTQYF
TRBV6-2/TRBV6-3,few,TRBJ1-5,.,TGTGCCAGCAGTTACTCGTTTTCCAGGGAAGGCAATCAGCCCCAGAATTTT,CASSYSFSREGNQPQNF
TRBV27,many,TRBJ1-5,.,TGTGCCAGCAGACAGGACGGCCGATGGGGTCCCCAGCATTTT,CASRQDGRWGPQHF
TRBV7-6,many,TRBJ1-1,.,TGTGCCAGCAGCTTAGGGGGTCACACTGAAGCTTTCTTT,CASSLGGHTEAFF
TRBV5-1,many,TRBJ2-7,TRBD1,TGCGCCAGCAGCTTTCGCCCGGGACAGGGGGCGGAGGAGCAGTACTTC,CASSFRPGQGAEEQYF
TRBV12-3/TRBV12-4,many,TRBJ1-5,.,TGTGCCAGCAGTTTAGATAGCAAGCCCCAGAATTTT,CASSLDSKPQNF